Following are 17 T cell receptor beta chains from one sample sequenced in a study of OX40 agonist ivuxolimab in advanced cancers. Here immunoSEQ multiplex PCR was the method, and the copy in TCRdb shows in-frame clones only, minus some. The sample has roughly 98,000 clones, about four fifths seen once; the top ten hold over 1.3%. The sample in question was CD4+ or CD8+ T cells sorted from blood, obtained in a trial of the OX40 agonist ivuxolimab. The receptors were gathered from an adult with an advanced solid tumor such as melanoma, head and neck, liver or kidney cancer.

The rearrangement links TRBV6-1 to TRBJ1-1, with no clear D. CDR1 MNHNS and CDR2 SASEGT come from the germline V gene. V shed 6 bases and J shed 1 base, with 6 bases lying between them. The CDR3 is made up of 12 amino acids. CDR3: CASRPTNTEAFF. The CDR3 nucleotides read TGTGCCAGCAGGCCCACGAACACTGAAGCTTTCTTT.

V and J are TRBV30 and TRBJ1-6; 8 bases are a match to TRBD1. With 5 bases clipped from V and 7 bases from J, the junction kept 7 bases outside the gene matches. This CDR3 comprises 14 residues. The V gene's germline CDR1 is GTSNPN and CDR2 SVGIG (reference sequence). The CDR3 DNA reads as TGTGCCTGGCAGGGGGCGCTTGAGAATTCACCCCTCCACTTT. This encodes CAWQGALENSPLHF.

The V gene is TRBV6-1, the J gene TRBJ1-4; a weak D match, TRBD1 (5 bases). Trimming pared 6 bases from V and 8 bases from J, leaving 16 bases between. Germline values: CDR1 MNHNS, CDR2 SASEGT. CDR3 length: 14 residues. CDR3 sequence reads: CASRGGHAGEKLFF. CDR3 in DNA: TGTGCCAGCAGAGGAGGACATGCTGGGGAAAAACTGTTTTTT.

J is TRBJ2-5 and V is TRBV5-8, with 10 bases aligning to TRBD1. The germline CDR1 and CDR2 sequences are SGHTS and YDEGEE. CDR3 length: 16 amino acids. J gave up 2 bases and V 2 bases, and 6 bases lay outside the gene matches. The CDR3, as DNA: TGTGCCAGCAGCTTAATCGGGACAGGGGCACAAGAGACCCAGTACTTC. Translation gives CASSLIGTGAQETQYF.

A few counts support this clone. The rearrangement joins TRBV14 to TRBJ2-2, with D perhaps TRBD1 or TRBD2 (6 bases each). Germline V gives CDR1 SGHDN, CDR2 FVKESK. The CDR3 is 16 residues long. The germline V and J ends were trimmed by 0 bases and 6 bases, with 14 bases remaining between them. CDR3 sequence reads: CASSQEGGPRSGELFF. The CDR3 nucleotides read TGTGCCAGCAGCCAAGAAGGGGGGCCTCGTTCCGGGGAGCTGTTTTTT.

The gene calls are TRBV28 and TRBJ1-1, with 9 bases fitting TRBD1. This CDR3 spans 17 amino acids. J was trimmed by 1 base and V by 8 bases; bases with no gene match: 14. The germline gives CDR1 MDHEN, CDR2 SYDVKM. The CDR3 loop is CASPRDRVRVENTEAFF. The CDR3 DNA is TGTGCCAGCCCCCGGGACAGGGTAAGAGTGGAGAACACTGAAGCTTTCTTT.

The rearrangement uses TRBV19 and TRBJ2-3; TRBD2 agrees at 8 bases. Germline V gene lookup returns CDR1 LNHDA and CDR2 SQIVND (reference sequence). The ends lost 6 bases at V and 2 bases at J; junction bases unmatched: 10. CDR3 size: 16 residues. This CDR3 reads CASRSQKRGFTDTQYF. The CDR3 DNA sequence: TGTGCCAGTAGATCTCAGAAGCGGGGGTTCACAGATACGCAGTATTTT.

The chain is built from TRBV9 and TRBJ1-5, with D perhaps matching TRBD1 (6 bases). The CDR3 is 15 residues long. Germline CDR1 reads SGDLS; CDR2 reads YYNGEE. V was trimmed by 2 bases and J by 3 bases, leaving 12 bases between them. The CDR3 DNA reads TGTGCCAGCAGCGTCTCCGGGACAAACAATCAGCCCCAGCATTTT. It codes for CASSVSGTNNQPQHF.

This chain's CDR3 is CASSPGQGGNYGYTF. The CDR3 bases are TGCGCCAGCAGCCCTGGACAGGGGGGAAACTATGGCTACACCTTC. V gene TRBV5-1 combines with J gene TRBJ1-2; 10 bases fit TRBD1. J lost 2 bases, V lost 4 bases, and 5 bases had no gene match. CDR3 size: 15 residues. Germline V gene data show CDR1 as SGHRS and CDR2 as YFSETQ. Full variable domain (rest looked up from reference TRBV5-1 and TRBJ1-2): KAGVTQTPRYLIKTRGQQVTLSCSPISGHRSVSWYQQTPGQGLQFLFEYFSETQRNKGNFPGRFSGRQFSNSRSEMNVSTLELGDSALYLCASSPGQGGNYGYTFGSGTRLTVV.

The CDR3 protein is CASNRANTGELFF. The CDR3 DNA follows: TGTGCCAGCAACAGGGCGAACACCGGGGAGCTGTTTTTT. The rearrangement uses TRBV28 and TRBJ2-2, with D possibly matching TRBD1 (6 bases). Trimming left V 7 bases short and J 0 bases short, with 6 bases between. Per the germline V gene, CDR1 is MDHEN and CDR2 is SYDVKM. The CDR3 has 13 residues.

This clone was counted between two and nine times. V gene TRBV20-1 combines with J gene TRBJ1-1; D is uncertain. V was trimmed by 6 bases and J by 9 bases, leaving 14 bases between them. Germline V gene data show CDR1 as DFQATT and CDR2 as SNEGSKA (reference sequence). This CDR3 is 11 amino acids long. The CDR3 loop is CSAVPERQAFF. CDR3 sequence (DNA): TGCAGTGCCGTGCCGGAGCGCCAAGCTTTCTTT.

The chain joins TRBV6-6 to TRBJ2-7, with unresolved D. Trimming pared 5 bases from V and 0 bases from J, leaving 11 bases between. Germline-derived CDR1 and CDR2 are MNHNY and SVGAGI (reference sequence). The CDR3 runs to 14 residues. CDR3 loop: CASSPPGLSYEQYF. CDR3 DNA: TGTGCCAGCAGTCCCCCCGGGCTCTCCTACGAGCAGTACTTC.

This chain links TRBV6-1 with TRBJ1-3; D uncertain. Trimming cost V 4 bases and J 1 base, with 5 bases left between them. CDR1 MNHNS and CDR2 SASEGT come from the germline V gene. There are 13 residues in the CDR3. CDR3 amino acids: CASSGGSGNTIYF. The DNA for the CDR3 is TGTGCCAGCAGTGGAGGGTCTGGAAACACCATATATTTT.

The chain is built from TRBV5-1 and TRBJ2-5, with 9 nucleotides matching TRBD2. Germline V gives CDR1 SGHRS, CDR2 YFSETQ. The J segment lost 4 bases and the V segment lost 5 bases, leaving 9 bases of the junction unmatched. The CDR3 is 15 residues long. This chain's CDR3 is CASSLAGAFLETQYF. In nucleotides, the CDR3 is TGCGCCAGCAGTTTAGCGGGGGCCTTTTTAGAGACCCAGTACTTC.

The genes are TRBV7-8 and TRBJ2-2; D may be TRBD2 (6 bases). The germline V gene encodes CDR1 SGHVS and CDR2 FQNEAQ. The length of the CDR3 is 17 residues. Trimming removed 0 bases at V and 4 bases at J, with 15 bases between. Here the CDR3 reads CASSLASLATGTGELFF. In nucleotides, the CDR3 is TGTGCCAGCAGCTTAGCTTCCCTAGCGACGGGCACCGGGGAGCTGTTTTTT.

This clone showed up just once. The genes are TRBV19 and TRBJ2-3; TRBD2 matches 7 bases. Looked up from germline, CDR1 is LNHDA and CDR2 is SQIVND (reference sequence). With 10 bases clipped from V and 7 bases from J, the junction kept 14 bases outside the gene matches. The length of the CDR3 is 14 residues. The CDR3 bases are TGTGCCACTAAGGGAGGGCCGATCGGTAATACGCAGTATTTT. It yields the protein CATKGGPIGNTQYF.

V is TRBV18 and J is TRBJ2-3, with TRBD1 matching over 7 bases. This CDR3 has 14 amino acids. Per the germline V gene, CDR1 is KGHSH and CDR2 is LQKENI. Losses at the gene ends were 6 bases for V and 2 bases for J; bases not matched to a gene: 5. The CDR3 is CASSRTGDTDTQYF. The CDR3 DNA is TGTGCCAGCTCGCGCACAGGGGACACAGATACGCAGTATTTT.